The clone carrying this TCR beta chain came up once. What it recognizes is unknown. This CDR3 spans 13 amino acids. V lost 8 bases and J 2 bases, leaving 13 bases between the germline ends. The germline V gene encodes CDR1 MNHNY and CDR2 SVGAGI (reference sequence). Assay used: immunoSEQ multiplex PCR; TCRdb lists only in-frame clones, some missing. Of roughly 65,000 clones listed, almost 90% were seen once; the top ten hold 10%. This specimen comes from a study of OX40 agonist ivuxolimab in advanced cancers. For the study at large: Ivuxolimab, which is an agonistic anti-OX40 (CD134) antibody, was administered to the patients.

General study points: Researchers did not establish what antigens the expanded peripheral T cells target.

The rearrangement links TRBV6-6 to TRBJ2-7, with TRBD2 as a possible D gene (5 bases). The sequencing used CD4+ or CD8+ T cells sorted from blood, collected in a trial of the OX40 agonist ivuxolimab. The TCR originated in an adult with an advanced solid tumor such as melanoma, head and neck, liver or kidney cancer. The CDR3 loop is CASLRGSTYEQYF. Written as DNA, the CDR3 is TGTGCCAGCTTACGGGGTTCAACCTACGAGCAGTACTTC.